Listed below are T cell receptor beta chains from one sample, sequenced in a study of immune aging and cytomegalovirus after organ transplant. No antigens are known for them. TCRdb called the single-cell sequencing reads again in MiXCR, with one record for every CDR3 protein. The data hold 20,000 or so distinct CDR3 sequences, with more than 35% observed a single time. The specimen comprised CMV peptide-activated CD4+ and CD8+ T cells sorted from blood, sampled at five time points, pooled. These receptors all stem from a female donor who had a heart transplant and CMV viremia. The CDR3 runs from the conserved cysteine through the conserved F or W. The order of the fields is D gene, J gene, CDR3 length, V gene, clone size, CDR3 protein, CDR3 DNA. A D gene is named only where the DNA matches it firmly. A row's size may be missing; if present it is once, few, many or a size class.

>-|TRBJ2-5|13|TRBV5-1|-
CASGRAPQETQYF
TGCGCCAGCGGCCGGGCCCCACAAGAGACCCAGTACTTC
>-|TRBJ2-1|15|TRBV7-7|-
CTSSPGTSLANEQIF
TGTACCAGCAGCCCTGGGACCAGCTTGGCGAATGAGCAGATCTTC
>TRBD1|TRBJ1-4|16|TRBV5-1|many
CASSRTGGRDNEKLFF
TGCGCCAGCAGCCGGACAGGGGGCCGCGATAATGAAAAACTGTTTTTT
>TRBD2|TRBJ2-3|16|TRBV29-1|-
CSVTGTSGRISDTQYF
TGCAGCGTGACCGGGACTAGCGGGAGAATCTCAGATACGCAGTATTTT
>-|TRBJ1-1|11|TRBV12-3/TRBV12-4|few
CASRRNTEAFF
TGTGCCAGCAGACGAAACACTGAAGCTTTCTTT
>TRBD2|TRBJ2-1|14|TRBV9|few
CASSVAPKRGEQFF
TGTGCCAGCAGCGTAGCGCCCAAGCGGGGGGAGCAGTTCTTC
>-|TRBJ1-1|14|TRBV2|-
CASSSDTANTEAFF
TGTGCCAGCAGTTCCGACACGGCGAACACTGAAGCTTTCTTT
>-|TRBJ2-5|11|TRBV3-1|-
CASSRMETQYF
TGTGCCAGCAGCCGTATGGAGACCCAGTACTTC
>-|TRBJ1-1|16|TRBV4-2|-
CASSQDWRTDDTEAFF
TGTGCCAGCAGCCAAGATTGGCGGACAGACGACACTGAAGCTTTCTTT
>TRBD2|TRBJ2-1|16|TRBV11-3|-
CASSSLPSGDLDEQFF
TGTGCCAGCAGCTCCCTCCCTAGCGGGGATCTGGATGAGCAGTTCTTC
>TRBD2|TRBJ2-1|15|TRBV2|many
CASRKASGSRAEQFF
TGTGCCAGCAGGAAGGCTAGCGGGAGTCGGGCTGAGCAGTTCTTC
>-|TRBJ2-7|13|TRBV12-5|medium-sized
CASGLAGSDEQYF
TGTGCTAGTGGTTTGGCAGGGAGCGACGAGCAGTACTTC
>-|TRBJ1-2|14|TRBV20-1|-
CSASPNSGPYGYTF
TGCAGTGCTAGCCCCAATTCAGGGCCTTATGGCTACACCTTC
>TRBD2|TRBJ2-5|13|TRBV20-1|-
CSAGGTSQETQYF
TGCAGTGCTGGAGGGACTAGCCAAGAGACCCAGTACTTC
>TRBD2|TRBJ2-1|18|TRBV7-8|few
CASSLAPGIAGGSDEQFF
TGTGCCAGCAGCTTAGCGCCTGGGATAGCGGGAGGGTCGGATGAGCAGTTCTTC
>TRBD2|TRBJ2-1|16|TRBV30|-
CAWSVRGGRAYNEQFF
TGTGCCTGGAGTGTACGAGGCGGGAGGGCCTACAATGAGCAGTTCTTC
>-|TRBJ2-7|14|TRBV10-2|-
CASGKPLSSYEQYF
TGCGCCAGCGGGAAGCCACTGAGCTCCTACGAGCAGTACTTC
>-|TRBJ2-7|16|TRBV6-5|-
CASSYASGPPQYGQYF
TGTGCCAGCAGTTACGCGAGCGGGCCCCCACAATACGGGCAGTACTTC
>TRBD2|TRBJ2-5|15|TRBV6-5|few
CASSALAGGEGTQYF
TGTGCCAGCAGTGCGCTAGCGGGGGGCGAGGGGACCCAGTACTTC
>TRBD2|TRBJ2-5|14|TRBV29-1|-
CSVGAGGLPETQYF
TGCAGCGTTGGGGCGGGAGGCCTCCCGGAGACCCAGTACTTC
>-|TRBJ1-1|13|TRBV18|many
CASSPQLNTEAFF
TGTGCCAGCTCACCACAACTGAACACTGAAGCTTTCTTT
>-|TRBJ2-2|18|TRBV10-2|-
CASSVPVRTLLMTGELFF
TGCGCCAGCAGTGTACCCGTGCGGACTCTTCTGATGACCGGGGAGCTGTTTTTT
>-|TRBJ2-5|17|TRBV12-3/TRBV12-4|-
CASVSFTRDWVGETQYF
TGTGCCAGCGTATCCTTTACTCGGGACTGGGTCGGAGAGACCCAGTACTTC
>-|TRBJ1-5|12|TRBV3-1|-
CASGLGKGPQHF
TGTGCCAGCGGCCTCGGGAAGGGACCCCAGCATTTC
>-|TRBJ2-1|15|TRBV3-1|many
CASSQRGLAANEQFF
TGTGCCAGCAGTCAAAGGGGATTAGCGGCCAATGAGCAGTTCTTC
>-|TRBJ2-1|13|TRBV4-2|-
CASSQVTLNEQFF
TGTGCCAGCAGCCAAGTGACCCTGAATGAGCAGTTCTTC
>-|TRBJ2-1|12|TRBV4-3|few
CASSGVGSEQFF
TGCGCCAGCAGCGGAGTCGGGAGTGAGCAGTTCTTC
>TRBD2|TRBJ2-1|17|TRBV14|-
CASSQASGRLTYNEQFF
TGTGCCAGCAGCCAGGCTAGCGGGAGACTAACCTACAATGAGCAGTTCTTC
>TRBD2|TRBJ2-1|17|TRBV18|-
CASSPSGGSGSLGEQLF
TGTGCCAGCTCACCCTCCGGTGGGAGCGGGAGTCTGGGTGAGCAGCTCTTC
>-|TRBJ1-2|14|TRBV5-8|many
CASSLGGRPYGYTF
TGTGCCAGCAGCTTGGGAGGGCGCCCCTATGGCTACACCTTC
>-|TRBJ2-5|14|TRBV12-3/TRBV12-4|few
CASSRNRVTETQYF
TGTGCCAGCAGTCGGAACAGGGTTACGGAGACCCAGTACTTC
>-|TRBJ1-1|12|TRBV3-1|-
CVSSSSNTEAFF
TGTGTCAGCAGCTCCTCGAACACTGAAGCTTTCTTT
>-|TRBJ2-2|14|TRBV24-1|-
CATTAGLNTGELFF
TGTGCCACCACGGCGGGACTGAACACCGGGGAGCTGTTTTTT
>-|TRBJ2-7|12|TRBV27|many
CASSPRPYEQYF
TGTGCCAGCAGTCCACGACCCTACGAGCAGTACTTC
>-|TRBJ1-5|14|TRBV6-5|-
CASSYGGEGQPQHF
TGTGCCAGCAGTTACGGTGGGGAAGGTCAGCCCCAGCATTTT
>-|TRBJ2-3|16|TRBV5-5|few
CASSTGQRAITDTQYF
TGTGCCAGCAGCACTGGACAGCGCGCGATCACAGATACGCAGTATTTT
>-|TRBJ1-3|13|TRBV20-1|many
CSARVEAGNTIYF
TGCAGTGCTAGAGTAGAAGCCGGAAACACCATATATTTT
>-|TRBJ2-5|14|TRBV9|-
CASSTRGEDATQYF
TGTGCCAGCAGCACCCGAGGGGAGGACGCGACCCAGTACTTC
>-|TRBJ2-5|13|TRBV13|-
CASSFPGAETQYF
TGTGCCAGCAGCTTCCCAGGGGCCGAGACCCAGTACTTC
>TRBD2|TRBJ2-4|15|TRBV4-2|once
CASSQDLAGGPIQYF
TGTGCCAGCAGCCAGGATCTAGCGGGAGGCCCTATTCAGTACTTC
>TRBD2|TRBJ2-7|15|TRBV28|-
CASSSMIAGFRQQYF
TGTGCCAGCAGTTCAATGATAGCGGGATTTAGGCAGCAGTACTTC
>TRBD2|TRBJ2-1|16|TRBV6-6|few
CASSFGTSEQFGEQFF
TGTGCCAGCAGTTTCGGGACTAGCGAACAATTCGGTGAGCAGTTCTTC
>-|TRBJ2-3|15|TRBV24-1|medium-sized
CATSDSQGFTDTQYF
TGTGCCACCAGTGATTCACAGGGATTCACAGATACGCAGTATTTT
>TRBD1|TRBJ2-3|16|TRBV5-1|few
CASSLERTGVEDTQYF
TGCGCCAGCAGCTTGGAAAGGACAGGGGTGGAAGATACGCAGTATTTT
>-|TRBJ1-2|17|TRBV30|few
CAWSVPGRVVSNYGYTF
TGTGCCTGGAGTGTACCCGGGAGAGTAGTTTCCAACTATGGCTACACCTTC
>TRBD2|TRBJ2-3|16|TRBV11-2|few
CASSLGLREWTDTQYF
TGTGCCAGCAGCTTAGGGTTGCGGGAGTGGACAGATACGCAGTATTTT
>TRBD1|TRBJ2-7|14|TRBV13|few
CASSFGQGASEQYF
TGTGCCAGCAGCTTTGGACAGGGGGCGTCCGAGCAGTACTTC
>-|TRBJ2-1|13|TRBV9|-
CASSVGQANEQFF
TGTGCCAGCAGCGTAGGACAGGCCAATGAGCAGTTCTTC
>-|TRBJ1-4|11|TRBV3-1|many
CASSNLEKLFF
TGTGCCAGCAGCAACCTTGAAAAACTGTTTTTT
>-|TRBJ2-2|15|TRBV9|many
CASSAPRAITGELFF
TGTGCCAGCAGCGCACCCCGGGCGATCACCGGGGAGCTGTTTTTT
>-|TRBJ2-5|16|TRBV7-8|many
CASSLEGRGATETQYF
TGTGCCAGCAGCTTAGAGGGCAGGGGCGCCACGGAGACCCAGTACTTC
>-|TRBJ2-7|14|TRBV9|-
CASSPGGKPYEQYF
TGTGCCAGCAGCCCCGGAGGGAAGCCCTACGAGCAGTACTTC
>TRBD1|TRBJ2-2|16|TRBV30|few
CAWRRAGQGDTGELFF
TGTGCCTGGAGGCGCGCGGGACAGGGGGACACCGGGGAGTTGTTTTTT
>-|TRBJ2-6|17|TRBV7-9|many
CASSAIGGQLGANVLTF
TGTGCCAGCAGCGCGATAGGTGGACAACTTGGGGCCAACGTCCTGACTTTC
>-|TRBJ2-3|15|TRBV20-1|many
CSASSVRKSTDTQYF
TGCAGTGCTAGTAGTGTCAGAAAAAGCACAGATACGCAGTATTTT
>-|TRBJ2-3|15|TRBV19|few
CASRPDGSSHGTQYF
TGTGCCAGTAGACCCGACGGATCCTCACATGGTACGCAGTATTTT
>-|TRBJ2-1|13|TRBV3-1|few
CASRNPFHNEQFF
TGTGCCAGCAGAAACCCCTTTCACAATGAGCAGTTCTTC
>TRBD1|TRBJ2-3|13|TRBV6-1|many
CASRTGATDTQYF
TGTGCCAGCAGGACAGGGGCCACAGATACGCAGTATTTT